This TCR beta chain is drawn from a study of T cells expressing NK-cell markers. Looking at the study overall: From sorted CD3+CD56+NKG2C+, CD3+CD56+NKG2C- and CD3+CD56-NKG2C+ T cells came the TCR beta repertoires. The authors sequenced eight donors, of whom seven were HCMV-seropositive and one was seronegative.

TCRdb reprocessed the 5' RACE reads and reports one entry per CDR3 protein, with no DNA. The sample data list about 460,000 distinct CDR3 sequences. This CDR3 has 12 residues. V is TRBV1 and J is TRBJ2-1. TRBV1 is a listed pseudogene. The sample consisted of blood T cells: a sorted CD56 or NKG2C T cell subset, CD4+ or CD8+ T cells, or bulk PBMC T cells (not recorded which). The sequence derives from a woman in her forties or fifties in good health. CDR3: CTSSQDSNEQFF.